The 5 T cell receptor beta chains in this list originate from one sample, sequenced in a study of T cell responses to AZD1222 COVID-19 vaccine. Sequencing was performed with immunoSEQ multiplex PCR; in TCRdb, only in-frame clones are kept and a portion is missing. The profile covers around 130,000 clones, with about 86% appearing a single time and 12% taken by the ten largest. This specimen consisted of peripheral blood, obtained on day 0 of AZD1222 vaccination. The receptors were gathered from an adult in good health.

The chain carries TRBV18 and TRBJ2-6; D unresolved. V lost 3 bases and J 0 bases, leaving 9 bases between the germline ends. The CDR3 has 16 amino acids. Per germline, CDR1 KGHSH and CDR2 LQKENI. CDR3 DNA: TGTGCCAGCTCACCTGGACGGATCTCTGGGGCCAACGTCCTGACTTTC. Amino acid sequence: CASSPGRISGANVLTF.

This clone is categorized as medium-sized. The chain combines TRBV4-1 with TRBJ1-5, with TRBD1 matching over 10 bases. CDR3 length: 16 residues. From germline, CDR1 is MGHRA and CDR2 YSYEKL. V was clipped by 3 bases and J by 5 bases; unmatched bases: 7. CDR3 sequence: CASSQGQGRRDQPQHF. In DNA form, the CDR3 reads TGCGCCAGCAGCCAGGGACAGGGGAGAAGGGATCAGCCCCAGCATTTT.

V and J are TRBV19 and TRBJ2-7; TRBD2 might be the D (5 bases). V lost 3 bases and J lost 6, with 12 bases in between. Germline values: CDR1 LNHDA, CDR2 SQIVND (reference sequence). The CDR3 is 13 residues long. The DNA of the CDR3 is TGTGCCAGTAGTATCTTGGACTTGGGCGAGCAGTACTTC. This codes for CASSILDLGEQYF.

The sample holds one count of this clone. This CDR3 reads CASSPQGKNNYGYTF. The CDR3 DNA follows: TGTGCCAGCTCACCACAGGGGAAGAACAACTATGGCTACACCTTC. The chain recombines TRBV18 with TRBJ1-2; tentative D call: TRBD1 (5 bases). The CDR3 length is 15 residues. Trimming cost V 1 base and J 2 bases, with 11 bases left between them. CDR1 is KGHSH and CDR2 is LQKENI in the germline V gene.

The genes are TRBV19 and TRBJ2-1; D possibly corresponds to TRBD1 (5 bases). Deletions cut 4 bases from V and 15 bases from J, with 19 bases between. Looked up from germline, CDR1 is LNHDA and CDR2 is SQIVND (reference sequence). The CDR3 runs 13 residues. CDR3 region: CASSTLSGIVPFF. The CDR3 DNA reads as TGTGCCAGTAGTACCCTCTCAGGGATAGTTCCGTTCTTC.